This T cell receptor (beta chain) is from a study of OX40 agonist ivuxolimab in advanced cancers. Study-wide background: Age averaged around 58 years (range about 23 to 85), and more than 80% were male.

Clones were sequenced by immunoSEQ multiplex PCR, and TCRdb holds only the in-frame ones, with some missing. Among tens of thousands of clones, about 76% were seen once, and the ten largest hold about 1.3%. CDR1 SGHTA and CDR2 FQGNSA come from the germline V gene. The V gene lost 4 bases and the J gene lost 0 bases, with 8 bases spanning the gap. This CDR3 contains 14 residues. The sequences come from CD4+ or CD8+ T cells sorted from blood, collected in a trial of the OX40 agonist ivuxolimab. The V gene is TRBV7-2, the J gene TRBJ2-3; D is ambiguous. This sequence was found in an adult with an advanced solid tumor such as melanoma, head and neck, liver or kidney cancer. CDR3 in amino acids: CASSSLSSTDTQYF. CDR3 nucleotides: TGTGCCAGCAGCTCCCTAAGTAGCACAGATACGCAGTATTTT.